The source of this TCR beta chain is a study of breast tumors, draining lymph nodes, adjacent tissues. Each CDR3 protein is one row after TCRdb ran MiXCR on the multiplex PCR reads. The sample lists around 25,000 distinct CDR3 sequences; roughly a quarter were seen once. Whole-study findings and limits: Tumor repertoires ranked between lymph nodes and nontumor tissue in diversity, with V and J gene preferences. Tumor T cell lymph node origin was a supported hypothesis, not proven. Tumor and nontumor repertoires were significantly more similar in luminal-like than in basal-like breast cancer. Findings are consistent with lymph node origin and intratumoral expansion of most tumor T cells.

Germline CDR1 reads GTSNPN; CDR2 reads SVGIG (reference sequence). With 2 bases clipped from V and 4 bases from J, the junction kept 5 bases outside the gene matches. This CDR3 is 14 amino acids long. With regard to this clonotype: The antigen remains unidentified.

Sequencing used breast tumor tissue. The TCR was taken from a female donor with breast cancer. Some clones in this sample may be carry-over from other donors' samples. The chain is built from TRBV30 and TRBJ2-3; 8 bases align to TRBD2. CDR3 sequence (DNA): TGTGCCTGGAGTCAGACGGGAGGGCCAGATACGCAGTATTTT. It specifies CAWSQTGGPDTQYF.